A selection of T cell receptor beta chains follows, all from one sample in a study of blood T cell repertoires in COVID-19. The data were produced by immunoSEQ multiplex PCR, yet TCRdb's version contains in-frame clones alone and is incomplete. The data contain about 200,000 clones, about four fifths of them seen just once; the ten biggest clones take up about 7.8%. Sequencing was performed on peripheral blood. These receptors all come from a woman older than 75 with COVID-19, enrolled during active disease. The CDR3 runs from the conserved cysteine through the conserved F or W.

v_gene: TRBV6-5
j_gene: TRBJ2-2
CDR3aa: CASSLDSHTGELFF

v_gene: TRBV18
j_gene: TRBJ2-7
CDR3aa: CASSKVGSSYEQYF

v_gene: TRBV28
j_gene: TRBJ1-3
CDR3aa: CASSLMGLPGNTIYF

v_gene: TRBV28
j_gene: TRBJ2-3
CDR3aa: CASSPPGTGIPDTQYF

v_gene: TRBV12-3/TRBV12-4
j_gene: TRBJ2-1
CDR3aa: CASSLGLVPSLFF

v_gene: TRBV7-2
j_gene: TRBJ2-7
CDR3aa: CASSFAGTGYEQYF

v_gene: TRBV5-8
j_gene: TRBJ2-5
CDR3aa: CASSLRGSETQYF

v_gene: TRBV2
j_gene: TRBJ1-2
CDR3aa: CASSLTGVSYGYTF

v_gene: TRBV19
j_gene: TRBJ2-7
CDR3aa: CASSAAGDRSYEQYF

v_gene: TRBV7-3
j_gene: TRBJ1-6
CDR3aa: CASSLLGDNRSPLHF

v_gene: TRBV2
j_gene: TRBJ2-3
CDR3aa: CASSEVSAGSQYF

v_gene: TRBV6-2/TRBV6-3
j_gene: TRBJ1-4
CDR3aa: CASSYSYGESNEKLFF

v_gene: TRBV5-4
j_gene: TRBJ1-6
CDR3aa: CASRLLGGQYNSPLHF

v_gene: TRBV15
j_gene: TRBJ2-3
CDR3aa: CATSGHNPGDTQYF

v_gene: TRBV6-1
j_gene: TRBJ1-6
CDR3aa: CASSETGQYNSPLHF

v_gene: TRBV19
j_gene: TRBJ1-5
CDR3aa: CARGRQPQHF

v_gene: TRBV5-1
j_gene: TRBJ2-7
CDR3aa: CASSTGTGNYEQYF

v_gene: TRBV3-1/TRBV3-2
j_gene: TRBJ2-2
CDR3aa: CASSQDTGARSNTGELFF

v_gene: TRBV28
j_gene: TRBJ2-6
CDR3aa: CASSSQGAGANVLTF

v_gene: TRBV5-1
j_gene: TRBJ2-1
CDR3aa: CASSFDTSYNEQFF

v_gene: TRBV24-1
j_gene: TRBJ2-1
CDR3aa: CATSDRLANNEQFF

v_gene: TRBV5-1
j_gene: TRBJ2-7
CDR3aa: CASSDIGEQYF

v_gene: TRBV5-1
j_gene: TRBJ2-3
CDR3aa: CASSLILAGTDTQYF

v_gene: TRBV10-3
j_gene: TRBJ1-2
CDR3aa: CAITQWGTTNYGYTF

v_gene: TRBV5-1
j_gene: TRBJ2-1
CDR3aa: CASSLVAGQGNNEQFF

v_gene: TRBV28
j_gene: TRBJ1-5
CDR3aa: CASRPRTGGNQPQHF

v_gene: TRBV7-8
j_gene: TRBJ2-7
CDR3aa: CASSSSGQWDEQYF